This T cell receptor (beta chain) came from a study of radiotherapy plus CTLA-4 blockade in lung cancer. Study-level background: An objective response was seen in roughly 20% of patients, and disease control in less than 40%. Findings and limits, study-wide: Response was reportedly best predicted by early blood T cell clone dynamics, with interferon-beta.

With respect to this clone: Its antigen is unidentified.

TCRdb keeps only in-frame clones here, not all; method: immunoSEQ multiplex PCR. Among roughly 50,000 clones listed, more than 70% were seen once. Trimming removed 8 bases at V and 7 bases at J, with 21 bases between. CDR3 length: 14 residues. CDR1 KGHSH and CDR2 LQKENI come from the germline V gene. The V call is TRBV18, the J call TRBJ2-7, with D possibly called TRBD1 or TRBD2 (6 bases each). This clonotype originated in a human donor with non-small cell lung cancer who had stable disease on radiotherapy plus ipilimumab. The material was peripheral blood, obtained from a patient treated with radiotherapy plus ipilimumab. This CDR3 reads CASPTFGGLREQYF. CDR3 bases: TGTGCCAGCCCTACATTCGGGGGCTTGAGAGAGCAGTACTTC.